This T cell receptor beta chain was profiled in a study of radiotherapy plus CTLA-4 blockade in lung cancer. Across the whole study: For about 18% of patients, objective responses occurred, and around 31% had disease control.

Germline CDR1 reads MNHEY; CDR2 reads SVGAGI. V lost 0 bases to trimming and J lost 0 bases, with 9 bases between them. The CDR3 is 16 residues long. Some clones are missing from TCRdb's copy, which holds only in-frame ones; the method was immunoSEQ multiplex PCR. Among about 110,000 clones, about 83% were seen once, and the ten largest hold less than 2.5%. Each patient with chemo-refractory metastatic non-small-cell lung cancer was treated with focal radiation plus CTLA-4 blockade using ipilimumab. A note on this clone: Its antigen is unknown.

Overall study results and limits: In blood, after radiotherapy plus ipilimumab, tumor-derived TCR clones expanded. Reported findings show early blood T cell clone dynamics, with interferon-beta, best predicted response.

The rearrangement links TRBV6-5 to TRBJ2-4, with D uncertain. The clonotype comes from a human donor with non-small cell lung cancer that progressed on radiotherapy plus ipilimumab. Some clones in this sample may be carry-over from other donors' samples. The source material was peripheral blood, sampled from a patient treated with radiotherapy plus ipilimumab. CDR3 DNA sequence: TGTGCCAGCAGTTACTCCAGATCTTTAGCCAAAAACATTCAGTACTTC. Translation: CASSYSRSLAKNIQYF.